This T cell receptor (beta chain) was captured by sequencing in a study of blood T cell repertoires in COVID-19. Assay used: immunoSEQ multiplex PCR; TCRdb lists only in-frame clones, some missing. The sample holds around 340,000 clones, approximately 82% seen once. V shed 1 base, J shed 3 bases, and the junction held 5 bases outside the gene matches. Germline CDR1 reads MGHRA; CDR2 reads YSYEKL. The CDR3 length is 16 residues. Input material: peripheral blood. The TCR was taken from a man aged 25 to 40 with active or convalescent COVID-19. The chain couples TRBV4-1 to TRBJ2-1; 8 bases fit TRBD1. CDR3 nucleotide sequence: TGCGCCAGCAGCCAAGTCAGGACAGGGTACTACAATGAGCAGTTCTTC. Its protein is CASSQVRTGYYNEQFF.